Listed below are T cell receptor beta chains from one sample, sequenced in a study of neurological immune-mediated disorders. TCRdb reprocessed the 5' RACE reads via MiXCR and lists one record per CDR3 protein. Here the sample spans approximately 90,000 distinct CDR3 sequences, 3.5% to 4% being singletons. Sequencing was carried out using PBMCs. Every receptor here comes from a woman under 30 with multiple sclerosis. Both conserved end residues are part of each CDR3. D genes are given only for firm matches. Rows give clone size only sometimes, using once, few, many, or a class for an expanded clone.

v_call	j_call	d_call	clone_size	cdr3_nt	cdr3_aa
TRBV12-3/TRBV12-4	TRBJ1-6	TRBD1	many	TGTGCCAGCAGGGGGGGGACAGTAAAAAATTCACCCCTCCACTTT	CASRGGTVKNSPLHF
TRBV5-6	TRBJ1-2	-	many	TGTGCCAGCAGCATCTGGCCCTCAGGTGGCTACACCTTC	CASSIWPSGGYTF
TRBV7-2	TRBJ2-1	-	many	TGTGCCAGCAGCTATGATAAGAGCTCCTACAATGAGCAGTTCTTC	CASSYDKSSYNEQFF
TRBV12-3/TRBV12-4	TRBJ1-5	-	many	TGTGCCAGCAGTTACGGGGGGAACAATCAGCCCCAGCATTTT	CASSYGGNNQPQHF
TRBV19	TRBJ2-1	-	-	TGTGCCAGTAGTATAGATCGTAGGGGAGCCACCCAATTCTTC	CASSIDRRGATQFF
TRBV5-1	TRBJ2-5	-	many	TGCGCCAGCAGCTCTTCGACGGTATCGGGCGAGACCCAGTACTTC	CASSSSTVSGETQYF
TRBV2	TRBJ1-5	-	many	TGTGCCAGCAGTGGGGGGCCTCATCAGCCCCAGCATTTT	CASSGGPHQPQHF
TRBV29-1	TRBJ1-1	-	many	TGCAGCGTGGCCTACAGATCGAACACTGAAGCTTTCTTT	CSVAYRSNTEAFF
TRBV20-1	TRBJ1-2	-	many	TGCAGTGCTACCTGGACCTCTGCATACTATGGCTACACCTTC	CSATWTSAYYGYTF
TRBV7-8	TRBJ1-5	-	many	TGTGCCAGCAGCCACTTAGCCCCCGGGCAGGGCGCAAATCAGCCCCAGCATTTT	CASSHLAPGQGANQPQHF
TRBV6-2/TRBV6-3	TRBJ2-1	TRBD2	many	TGTGCCACCCGGGGCGGGACTAGCGGGTACAATGAGCAGTTCTTC	CATRGGTSGYNEQFF
TRBV6-1	TRBJ2-1	TRBD2	-	TGTGCCAGCAGTATCCTAGCGGGGGGGCCTTGGGATGAGCAGTTCTTC	CASSILAGGPWDEQFF
TRBV5-1	TRBJ2-5	-	many	TGCGCCAGCAGCTTGACACTTCAAGAGACCCAGTACTTC	CASSLTLQETQYF
TRBV9	TRBJ1-2	-	many	TGTGCCAGCAGCTCCTTAGGACACAACTATGGCTACACCTTC	CASSSLGHNYGYTF
TRBV5-6	TRBJ1-4	-	many	TGTGCCAGCAGCTTGGCCAGGGCGTCGGAAGAAAAACTGTTTTTT	CASSLARASEEKLFF
TRBV20-1	TRBJ1-4	-	-	TGCAGTGCTAGAAAGGACACGGGAAGATTTTTGCAGTTTTTT	CSARKDTGRFLQFF
TRBV19	TRBJ2-1	-	many	TGTGCCAGCAGGGAAGCGAATGAGCAGTTCTTC	CASREANEQFF
TRBV5-1	TRBJ2-3	-	many	TGCGCCAGCAGCGTTCAACTAGCCGGGCGGGCCACAGATACGCAGTATTTT	CASSVQLAGRATDTQYF
TRBV2	TRBJ1-2	-	many	TGTGCCAGCAGTGGAAACAGGGTCTATGGCTACACCTTC	CASSGNRVYGYTF
TRBV5-1	TRBJ1-1	-	-	TGCGCCAGCAGCTTGGGGGGAAAGGGGAACACTGAAGCTTTCTTT	CASSLGGKGNTEAFF
TRBV7-4	TRBJ2-7	TRBD1	many	TGTGCCAGCAGCTTAGTAGGACAGGGGGTTCGGGAGCAGTACTTC	CASSLVGQGVREQYF
TRBV20-1	TRBJ2-4	-	many	TGCAGTGCTAGAGCAGCGAGGGTGGCCAAAAACATTCAGTACTTC	CSARAARVAKNIQYF
TRBV20-1	TRBJ2-1	TRBD2	many	TGCAGTGCCCTAGCGGGCCAGACCTACAATGAGCAGTTCTTC	CSALAGQTYNEQFF
TRBV7-2	TRBJ2-7	TRBD2	many	TGTGCCAGCAGCCCAGGCGGCGGGAGCGTCCACGAGCAGTACTTC	CASSPGGGSVHEQYF
TRBV25-1	TRBJ2-3	TRBD1	many	TGTGCCAGCAGTGAAAAAAGTGCCAGTTCGGACAGGGTGGGTTTGTTTCTCGATACGCAGTATTTT	CASSEKSASSDRVGLFLDTQYF
TRBV5-1	TRBJ1-1	-	many	TGCGCCAGCACCCGGTGGAACCTGAACACTGAAGCTTTCTTT	CASTRWNLNTEAFF
TRBV5-1	TRBJ2-2	TRBD2	few	TGCGCCAGCAGGAGCCGGAGGACTAGCGGGAATGGGGAGCTGTTTTTT	CASRSRRTSGNGELFF
TRBV5-1	TRBJ1-2	TRBD1	many	TGCGCCAGCAGCTTGGAGGGCGACAGGGGCGCGATTGGCTACACCTTC	CASSLEGDRGAIGYTF
TRBV5-1	TRBJ2-7	-	many	TGCGCCAGCAGCATTATACCCGGGGCCTCCTACGAGCAGTACTTC	CASSIIPGASYEQYF
TRBV24-1	TRBJ2-3	TRBD1	many	TGTGCCACCAGTGATCATACAGGGGGCGGAGATACGCAGTATTTT	CATSDHTGGGDTQYF
TRBV7-6	TRBJ2-1	TRBD2	many	TGTGCCAGCAGCCGTATACTAGCGGGAGGTTTGGATGAGCAGTTCTTC	CASSRILAGGLDEQFF
TRBV28	TRBJ2-7	-	many	TGTGCCAGCAGGGTCTGGGAGACCTACGAGCAGTACTTC	CASRVWETYEQYF
TRBV24-1	TRBJ2-5	-	many	TGTGCCACCAGTGAAGAATATGGCAAGACCCAGTACTTC	CATSEEYGKTQYF
TRBV3-1	TRBJ2-7	TRBD1	many	TGTGCCAGCAGCCCCATCGTGGGACAGGGCTACGAGCAGTACTTC	CASSPIVGQGYEQYF
TRBV6-2/TRBV6-3	TRBJ1-5	TRBD1	many	TGTGCCAGCAGTTCGGCCCACGGGACAGAACATCAGCCCCAGCATTTT	CASSSAHGTEHQPQHF
TRBV11-2	TRBJ1-4	TRBD1	many	TGTGCCAGCACCGTATCCCCGGGACAGAATGAAAAACTGTTTTTT	CASTVSPGQNEKLFF
TRBV7-2	TRBJ2-7	TRBD2	many	TGTGCCAGCAGCTCTGGACTAGCGGCCGCCTACGAGCAGTACTTC	CASSSGLAAAYEQYF
TRBV14	TRBJ1-1	-	many	TGTGCCAGCAGCTGGCGGTTTGGGGGGAACACTGAAGCTTTCTTT	CASSWRFGGNTEAFF
TRBV6-5	TRBJ1-1	-	many	TGTGCCAGCAGTTACGCGGGGAACACTGAAGCTTTCTTT	CASSYAGNTEAFF
TRBV28	TRBJ2-7	-	many	TGTGCCAGCAGTTCCGGTGTGACTAGACTGACCGGCGAGCAGTACTTC	CASSSGVTRLTGEQYF
TRBV6-1	TRBJ1-1	-	many	TGTGCCAGCAGGGGTAGGGGCAGAAACACTGAAGCTTTCTTT	CASRGRGRNTEAFF
TRBV5-1	TRBJ2-3	TRBD1	many	TGCGCCAGCAACATACAGGGGTTTAGCACAGATACGCAGTATTTT	CASNIQGFSTDTQYF
TRBV10-3	TRBJ2-1	-	many	TGTGCCATCAGTGACCAGGCCGGGACAGAGCAGTTCTTC	CAISDQAGTEQFF
TRBV27	TRBJ1-4	TRBD1	many	TGTGCCAGCCGTTCCTTTGGACAGGGAGTACTGTTTTTT	CASRSFGQGVLFF
TRBV9	TRBJ1-2	-	many	TGTGCCAGCAGCGTAGCTAGCCATCCGTCAAGCTATGGCTACACCTTC	CASSVASHPSSYGYTF
TRBV10-3	TRBJ2-5	-	many	TGTGCCATCAGGGACAGAAACCAAGAGACCCAGTACTTC	CAIRDRNQETQYF
TRBV20-1	TRBJ1-2	TRBD1	few	TGCAGTGCAACCTCAAGGGGGCGGAGTGGCTACACCTTC	CSATSRGRSGYTF
TRBV4-1	TRBJ1-6	TRBD1	-	TGCGCCAGCAGCCAAGAGGGACAGACCTCAACCCTCAACTTT	CASSQEGQTSTLNF
TRBV3-1	TRBJ1-1	-	-	TGTGCCAGCAGCCAAGTTACTGGGGGAGGCACTGAAGCTTTCTTT	CASSQVTGGGTEAFF
TRBV6-5	TRBJ2-5	-	many	TGTGCCAGCAGGGGGCCAGAGACCCAGTACTTC	CASRGPETQYF
TRBV20-1	TRBJ2-1	-	few	TGCAGTGATAGAGGGATTGCCTACAATGAGCAGTTCTTC	CSDRGIAYNEQFF
TRBV5-1	TRBJ2-7	-	-	TGCGCCAGCAGCCCCGCGACACAGACCTACGAGCAGTACTTC	CASSPATQTYEQYF
TRBV12-5	TRBJ2-1	TRBD1	many	TGTGCTAGTGGGTCCCTAGGGACAGGTAACAATGAGCAGTTCTTC	CASGSLGTGNNEQFF
TRBV5-6	TRBJ2-6	-	many	TGTGCCAGCAGCTTTGTTCCTTCAGGGGCCAACGTCCTGACTTTC	CASSFVPSGANVLTF
TRBV7-2	TRBJ1-4	-	many	TGTGCCAGCAGCTTAGTTTTGAATACAGGAACTAAAGATGAAAAACTGTTTTTT	CASSLVLNTGTKDEKLFF
TRBV19	TRBJ1-5	-	few	TGTGCCAGTAGTCCGAGGACCATTCAGCCCCAGCATTTT	CASSPRTIQPQHF
TRBV5-1	TRBJ2-2	-	many	TGCGCCAGCAGCTTGGAACCGTCGAACACCGGGGAGCTGTTTTTT	CASSLEPSNTGELFF
TRBV30	TRBJ1-1	-	many	TGTGCCTGGAGTGCTCACAGGGCTACTGAAGCTTTCTTT	CAWSAHRATEAFF
TRBV12-3/TRBV12-4	TRBJ2-5	-	many	TGTGCCAGCAGCCGACCGCAGGGGATGGAGACCCAGTACTTC	CASSRPQGMETQYF